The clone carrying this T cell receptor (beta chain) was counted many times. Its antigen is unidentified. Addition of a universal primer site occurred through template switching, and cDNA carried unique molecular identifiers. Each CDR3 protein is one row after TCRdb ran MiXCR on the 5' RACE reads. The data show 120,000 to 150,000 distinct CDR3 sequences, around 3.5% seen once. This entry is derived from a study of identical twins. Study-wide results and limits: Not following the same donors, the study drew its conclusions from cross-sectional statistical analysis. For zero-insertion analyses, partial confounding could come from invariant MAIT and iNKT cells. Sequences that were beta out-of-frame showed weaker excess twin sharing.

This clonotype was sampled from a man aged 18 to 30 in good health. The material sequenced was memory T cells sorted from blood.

CDR3 amino acids: CATSGRLAGLNEQFF. In nucleotides, the CDR3 is TGTGCCACCAGTGGGAGACTAGCGGGGTTAAATGAGCAGTTCTTC. The J gene is TRBJ2-1, the V gene TRBV24-1; 11 bases map to TRBD2. CDR1 and CDR2 (germline): KGHDR, SFDVKD. CDR3 length: 15 amino acids. V shed 5 bases and J 7 bases; nucleotides not matched to a gene: 6.